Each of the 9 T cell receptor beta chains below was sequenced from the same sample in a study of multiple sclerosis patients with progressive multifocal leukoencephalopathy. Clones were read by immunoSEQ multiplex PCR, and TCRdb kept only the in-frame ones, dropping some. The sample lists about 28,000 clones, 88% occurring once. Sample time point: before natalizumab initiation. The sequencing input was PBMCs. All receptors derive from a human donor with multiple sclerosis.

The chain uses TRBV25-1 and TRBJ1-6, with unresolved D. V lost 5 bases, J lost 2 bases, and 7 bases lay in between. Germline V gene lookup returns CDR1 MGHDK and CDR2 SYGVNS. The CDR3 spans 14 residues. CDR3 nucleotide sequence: TGTGCCAGCAGTCCCGGGACCTATAATTCACCCCTCCACTTT. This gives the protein CASSPGTYNSPLHF.

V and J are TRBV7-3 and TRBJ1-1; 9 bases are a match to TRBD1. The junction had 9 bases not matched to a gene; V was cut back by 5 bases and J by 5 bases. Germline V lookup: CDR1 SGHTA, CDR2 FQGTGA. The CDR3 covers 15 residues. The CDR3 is CASSRGTGPETEAFF. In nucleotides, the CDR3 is TGTGCCAGCAGCCGAGGGACAGGGCCGGAGACTGAAGCTTTCTTT.

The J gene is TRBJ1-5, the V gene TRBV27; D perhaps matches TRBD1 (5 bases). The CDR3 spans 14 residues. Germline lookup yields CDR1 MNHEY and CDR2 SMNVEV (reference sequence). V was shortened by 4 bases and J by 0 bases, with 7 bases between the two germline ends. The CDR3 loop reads CASSSGVSNQPQHF. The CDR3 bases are TGTGCCAGCAGTTCGGGGGTTAGCAATCAGCCCCAGCATTTT.

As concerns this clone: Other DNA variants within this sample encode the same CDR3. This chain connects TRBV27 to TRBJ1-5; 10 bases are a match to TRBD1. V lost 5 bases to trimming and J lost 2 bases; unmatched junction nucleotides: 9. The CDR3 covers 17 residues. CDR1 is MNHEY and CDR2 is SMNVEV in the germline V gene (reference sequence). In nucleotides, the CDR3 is TGTGCCAGCAGTCCCGGGACAGGGGCCCGGGGCAATCAGCCCCAGCATTTT. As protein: CASSPGTGARGNQPQHF.

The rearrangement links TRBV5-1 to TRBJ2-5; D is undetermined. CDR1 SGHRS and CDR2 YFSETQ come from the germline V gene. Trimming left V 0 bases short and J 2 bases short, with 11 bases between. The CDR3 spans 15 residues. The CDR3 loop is CASSLGIGWQETQYF. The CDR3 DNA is TGCGCCAGCAGCTTGGGAATCGGGTGGCAAGAGACCCAGTACTTC.

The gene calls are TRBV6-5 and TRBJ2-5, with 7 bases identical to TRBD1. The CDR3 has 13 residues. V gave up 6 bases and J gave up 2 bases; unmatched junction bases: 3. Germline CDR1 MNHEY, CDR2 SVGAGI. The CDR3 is CASSRRGQETQYF. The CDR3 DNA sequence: TGTGCCAGCAGCCGCAGGGGGCAAGAGACCCAGTACTTC.

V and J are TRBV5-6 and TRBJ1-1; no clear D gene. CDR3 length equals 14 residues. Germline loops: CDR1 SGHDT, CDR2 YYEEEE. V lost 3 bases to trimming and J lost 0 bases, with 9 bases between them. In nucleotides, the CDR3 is TGTGCCAGCAGCTATCCCGGGCTGAACACTGAAGCTTTCTTT. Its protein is CASSYPGLNTEAFF.

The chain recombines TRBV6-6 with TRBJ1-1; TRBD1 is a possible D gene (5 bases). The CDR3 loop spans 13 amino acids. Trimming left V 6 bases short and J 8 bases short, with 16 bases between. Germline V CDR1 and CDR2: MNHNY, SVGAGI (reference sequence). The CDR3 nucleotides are TGTGCCAGCAGGAGTCAGGGAACACGGGAAGCTTTCTTT. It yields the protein CASRSQGTREAFF.

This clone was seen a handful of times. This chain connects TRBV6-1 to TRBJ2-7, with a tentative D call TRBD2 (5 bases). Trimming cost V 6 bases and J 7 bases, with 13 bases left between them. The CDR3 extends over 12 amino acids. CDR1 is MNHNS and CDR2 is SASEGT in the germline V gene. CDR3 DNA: TGTGCCAGCAGACGGGGTCCTGCGGAGCAGTACTTC. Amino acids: CASRRGPAEQYF.